The next 18 T cell receptor beta chains were all read from a single sample in a study of T-cell memory formation after mild COVID-19. TCRdb passed the 5' RACE reads through MiXCR, listing each CDR3 protein once. Of roughly 140,000 distinct CDR3 sequences in the sample, 11% to 15% were seen once. Sequencing was performed on PBMCs or a T cell subset sorted from them (not recorded which). The receptors derive from an adult woman who had mild COVID-19 (a few samples of this study predate the infection). Cell type and time point are not known.

CDR3 amino acids: CASSQGGDLGGYTF. DNA for the CDR3: TGCGCCAGCAGCCAAGGGGGGGACCTCGGTGGCTACACCTTC. This chain links TRBV4-3 with TRBJ1-2, with D possibly matching TRBD1 (5 bases). In germline, CDR1 is LGHNA, CDR2 YSLEER. The CDR3 has 14 residues. Between the trimmed V and J ends, which lost 1 base and 7 bases, there was a span of 13 bases.

Only a few counts were recorded for this clonotype. This chain uses TRBV20-1 with TRBJ2-3; 7 bases map to TRBD2. This CDR3 is built from 14 residues. Germline values: CDR1 DFQATT, CDR2 SNEGSKA (reference sequence). The J segment lost 2 bases and the V segment lost 5 bases, leaving 7 bases of the junction unmatched. The CDR3 DNA reads as TGCAGTGCTGGTATCGAGCGGGACACAGATACGCAGTATTTT. This sequence encodes CSAGIERDTDTQYF.

The V gene is TRBV9, the J gene TRBJ1-5; the D gene is possibly TRBD1 (6 bases). Germline assignment: CDR1 SGDLS and CDR2 YYNGEE. The CDR3 runs 14 residues. The V end lost 3 bases, the J end lost 5 bases, and 12 bases lay between the germline ends. Here the CDR3 reads CASSAASGDQPQHF. The CDR3 DNA sequence: TGTGCCAGCAGCGCAGCTTCAGGGGATCAGCCCCAGCATTTT.

J is TRBJ2-1 and V is TRBV20-1; TRBD2 agrees at 13 bases. This CDR3 region has 19 residues. Germline values: CDR1 DFQATT, CDR2 SNEGSKA (reference sequence). V lost 0 bases to trimming and J lost 7 bases; unmatched junction nucleotides: 15. The DNA for the CDR3 is TGCAGTGCTAGAGATTCCCTCCTTTCACTAGCGGGAGGGATAAATGAGCAGTTCTTC. Translating it yields CSARDSLLSLAGGINEQFF.

CDR3 sequence: CASSQTLAYEQYF. The CDR3 DNA reads TGCGCCAGCAGCCAAACTTTGGCCTACGAGCAGTACTTC. This chain joins TRBV4-1 and TRBJ2-7, with D hard to call. Germline CDR1 reads MGHRA; CDR2 reads YSYEKL. The CDR3 spans 13 residues. The V and J ends lost 2 bases and 2 bases respectively, with 7 bases between them.

This clonotype was counted a few times. The chain joins TRBV7-9 to TRBJ2-2; D not resolved. Germline values: CDR1 SEHNR, CDR2 FQNEAQ (reference sequence). V was clipped by 0 bases and J by 7 bases, with 9 bases between them. This CDR3 spans 14 amino acids. The CDR3 DNA reads as TGTGCCAGCAGCTTAGCGCTGATGGGCGGGGAGCTGTTTTTT. It translates to CASSLALMGGELFF.

This clonotype occurred a few times. The gene calls are TRBV24-1 and TRBJ2-1; 7 positions match TRBD2. The CDR3 consists of 16 residues. V lost 0 bases and J lost 3; bases outside the gene matches: 4. The germline V gene encodes CDR1 KGHDR and CDR2 SFDVKD. In nucleotides, the CDR3 is TGTGCCACCAGTGATTTGCGGCGGGAGCTCTACAATGAGCAGTTCTTC. Translating it yields CATSDLRRELYNEQFF.

In its sample, this clonotype was seen many times. The CDR3 sequence: CASSLVDTEAFF. In nucleotides, the CDR3 is TGTGCCAGCAGCTTAGTCGACACTGAAGCTTTCTTT. V and J are TRBV7-9 and TRBJ1-1; D not resolved. The CDR3 runs to 12 residues. Trimming stripped 1 base from V and 3 bases from J, with 3 bases between. Germline-derived CDR1 and CDR2 are SEHNR and FQNEAQ (reference sequence).

In the case of this clonotype: A read error may produce the germline difference seen at one junction end. The chain combines TRBV7-7 with TRBJ2-2; tentative D call: TRBD2 (6 bases). The CDR3 is 14 amino acids. CDR1 and CDR2 from the germline V gene are SSHAT and FNYEAQ (reference sequence). CDR3 residues: CASSRRESTGELFF. The DNA of the CDR3 is TGTGCTAGCAGCCGTCGGGAGTCCACCGGGGAGCTGTTTTTT.

This clonotype was counted between two and nine times. The chain carries TRBV4-1 and TRBJ2-5, with 9 bases aligning to TRBD1. The CDR3 spans 15 residues. V lost 4 bases, J lost 4 bases, and 7 bases stayed unmatched. Germline V gives CDR1 MGHRA, CDR2 YSYEKL. The chain's CDR3 is CASSPGQGSRETQYF. The DNA for the CDR3 is TGCGCCAGCAGCCCGGGACAGGGAAGTAGAGAGACCCAGTACTTC.

This clonotype showed up just a few times. This chain uses TRBV12-3 or TRBV12-4 with TRBJ2-1; D might be TRBD2 (6 bases). There are 15 residues in the CDR3. The V gene lost 7 bases and the J gene lost 3 bases, with 16 bases spanning the gap. The CDR3 region is CASTNDGGNYNEQFF. The CDR3 DNA reads as TGTGCCAGCACTAATGACGGGGGAAACTACAATGAGCAGTTCTTC.

This clonotype was seen more than once but under ten times. The V call is TRBV7-9, the J call TRBJ1-2; 9 bases line up with TRBD1. V shed 4 bases and J 7 bases; nucleotides not matched to a gene: 7. The CDR3 contains 14 residues. Germline CDR1 is SEHNR and CDR2 is FQNEAQ (reference sequence). The CDR3 DNA reads as TGTGCCAGCAGCTCCCCCGGGACAGGGACTGGCTACACCTTC. It codes for CASSSPGTGTGYTF.

The chain combines TRBV4-1 with TRBJ2-7, with a tentative D call TRBD2 (6 bases). Germline V gives CDR1 MGHRA, CDR2 YSYEKL. The CDR3 is 15 amino acids. The V end lost 1 base, the J end lost 7 bases, and 17 bases lay between the germline ends. CDR3 DNA: TGCGCCAGCAGCCAAGTGGCGGGGCAGTCTTTGGAGCAGTACTTC. This gives the protein CASSQVAGQSLEQYF.

The gene calls are TRBV5-1 and TRBJ2-7; D unresolved. The V gene's germline CDR1 is SGHRS and CDR2 YFSETQ. The V gene lost 0 bases and the J gene lost 2 bases, with 9 bases spanning the gap. The CDR3 extends over 14 amino acids. CDR3 sequence: CASSLGAFPYEQYF. In DNA, the CDR3 is TGCGCCAGCAGCTTGGGGGCATTTCCCTACGAGCAGTACTTC.

This clonotype was seen a handful of times. The chain has TRBV19 and TRBJ2-1; 10 bases match TRBD1. Trimming at V came to 0 bases and at J to 8 bases, leaving 7 bases not matched to a gene. The CDR3 contains 16 residues. Germline assignment: CDR1 LNHDA and CDR2 SQIVND (reference sequence). CDR3 amino acids: CASSIDLGQGFDEQFF. CDR3 in DNA: TGTGCCAGTAGTATAGATCTGGGACAGGGGTTTGATGAGCAGTTCTTC.

There are many counts of this clonotype. The J gene is TRBJ2-7, the V gene TRBV4-2; D may correspond to TRBD1 or TRBD2 (5 bases each). Trimming cost V 5 bases and J 1 base, with 6 bases left between them. The V gene's germline CDR1 is LGHNA and CDR2 YNFKEQ. CDR3 length equals 12 residues. The CDR3: CASSGGSYEQYF. The CDR3 region has the DNA TGTGCCAGCAGCGGGGGTTCCTACGAGCAGTACTTC.

The chain is built from TRBV9 and TRBJ1-6; no firm D call. The CDR3 is made up of 15 amino acids. V lost 0 bases to trimming and J lost 3 bases, with 7 bases between them. Germline lookup yields CDR1 SGDLS and CDR2 YYNGEE. Written as DNA, the CDR3 is TGTGCCAGCAGCGTAGGAGGGTACTATAATTCACCCCTCCACTTT. It encodes CASSVGGYYNSPLHF.

This clonotype was seen more than once but under ten times. The chain carries TRBV15 and TRBJ2-7; D unresolved. The germline gives CDR1 LNHNV, CDR2 YYDKDF (reference sequence). Trimming removed 0 bases at V and 3 bases at J, with 12 bases between. This CDR3 spans 15 amino acids. CDR3 nucleotide sequence: TGTGCCACCAGCAGAGATCGGAACACAGACTACGAGCAGTACTTC. Translation: CATSRDRNTDYEQYF.